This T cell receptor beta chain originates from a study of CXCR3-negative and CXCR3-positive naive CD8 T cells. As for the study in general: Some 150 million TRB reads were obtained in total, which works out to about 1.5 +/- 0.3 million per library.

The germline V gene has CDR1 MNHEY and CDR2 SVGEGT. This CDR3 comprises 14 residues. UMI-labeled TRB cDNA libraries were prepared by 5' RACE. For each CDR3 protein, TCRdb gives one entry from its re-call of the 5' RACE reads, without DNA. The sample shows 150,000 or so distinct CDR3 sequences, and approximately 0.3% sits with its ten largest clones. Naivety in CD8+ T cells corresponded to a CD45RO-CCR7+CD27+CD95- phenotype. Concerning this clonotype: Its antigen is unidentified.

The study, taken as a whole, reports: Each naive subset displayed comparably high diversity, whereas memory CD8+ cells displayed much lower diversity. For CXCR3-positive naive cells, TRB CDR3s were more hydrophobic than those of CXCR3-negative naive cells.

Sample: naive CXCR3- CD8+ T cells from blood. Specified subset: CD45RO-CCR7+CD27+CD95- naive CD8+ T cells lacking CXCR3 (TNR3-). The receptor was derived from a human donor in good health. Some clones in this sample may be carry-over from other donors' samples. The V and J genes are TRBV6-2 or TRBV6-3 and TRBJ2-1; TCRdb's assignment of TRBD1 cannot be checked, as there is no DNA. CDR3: CASSPTTGLNEQFF.